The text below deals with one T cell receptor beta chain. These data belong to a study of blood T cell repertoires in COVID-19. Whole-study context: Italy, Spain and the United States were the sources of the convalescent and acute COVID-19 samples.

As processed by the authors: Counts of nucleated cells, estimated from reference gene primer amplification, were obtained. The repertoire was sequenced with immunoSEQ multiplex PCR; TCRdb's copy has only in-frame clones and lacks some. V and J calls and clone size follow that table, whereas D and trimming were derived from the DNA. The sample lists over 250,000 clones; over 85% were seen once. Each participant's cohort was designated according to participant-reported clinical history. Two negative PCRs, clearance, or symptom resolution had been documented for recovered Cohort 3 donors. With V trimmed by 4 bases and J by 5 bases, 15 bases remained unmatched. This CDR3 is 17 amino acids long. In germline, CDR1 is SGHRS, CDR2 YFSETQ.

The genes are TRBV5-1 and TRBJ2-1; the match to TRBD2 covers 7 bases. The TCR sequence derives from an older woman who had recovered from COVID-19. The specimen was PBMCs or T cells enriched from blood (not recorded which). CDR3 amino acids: CASSVPPTSDQNNEQFF. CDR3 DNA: TGCGCCAGCAGCGTACCCCCCACTAGCGACCAGAACAATGAGCAGTTCTTC.